The 13 T cell receptor beta chains below were found in one sample sequenced in a study of cytomegalovirus exposure and HLA in healthy donors. Vbeta (60) and Jbeta (13) primers were used in the PCR. Using immunoSEQ multiplex PCR, the repertoire was profiled, and TCRdb retains in-frame clones only, with some absent. The profile shows around 40,000 clones, 55% to 75% of them singletons. The source material was PBMCs. The origin of the receptors is a woman aged 25 to 39 in good health and CMV-seronegative.

The V gene is TRBV5-1, the J gene TRBJ1-1, with 7 bases matching TRBD1. The CDR3 contains 14 residues. V dropped 0 bases and J dropped 4; count of bases not matched to a gene: 3. Germline CDR1 and CDR2: SGHRS and YFSETQ. The CDR3, as DNA: TGCGCCAGCAGCTTGGGTGACAGGGTCACTGAAGCTTTCTTT. This codes for CASSLGDRVTEAFF. Full variable domain (remainder filled in from reference TRBV5-1 and TRBJ1-1): KAGVTQTPRYLIKTRGQQVTLSCSPISGHRSVSWYQQTPGQGLQFLFEYFSETQRNKGNFPGRFSGRQFSNSRSEMNVSTLELGDSALYLCASSLGDRVTEAFFGQGTRLTVV.

The chain links TRBV6-5 to TRBJ1-5; no definite D call. V lost 5 bases and J 3 bases, leaving 8 bases between the germline ends. CDR3 length equals 13 residues. Per germline, CDR1 MNHEY and CDR2 SVGAGI. The CDR3 sequence: CASSRYVNQPQHF. The CDR3 DNA reads as TGTGCCAGCAGTCGGTACGTCAATCAGCCCCAGCATTTT.

The chain joins TRBV29-1 to TRBJ2-1; D not certain. Germline V lookup: CDR1 SQVTM, CDR2 ANQGSEA. This CDR3 region has 14 residues. Between the trimmed V and J ends, which lost 8 bases and 0 bases, there was a span of 14 bases. Here the CDR3 reads CSTFPASSYNEQFF. The CDR3 DNA reads TGCAGCACGTTTCCTGCGAGCTCCTACAATGAGCAGTTCTTC.

CDR3 nucleotides: TGTGCCAGCAGCTCGCTTTTGGAGATTAACTATGGCTACACCTTC. This translates into CASSSLLEINYGYTF. V and J are TRBV6-5 and TRBJ1-2; D unclear. This CDR3 contains 15 residues. The germline CDR1 and CDR2 sequences are MNHEY and SVGAGI. V lost 6 bases, J lost 1 base, and 15 bases lay in between.

The chain uses TRBV4-2 and TRBJ2-2; TRBD2 matches 9 bases. The CDR3 contains 15 residues. Trimming removed 6 bases from V and 6 bases from J; junction bases left unmatched: 8. Germline assignment: CDR1 LGHNA and CDR2 YNFKEQ. The CDR3 spells CASSHAGGLSGELFF. For the CDR3, the DNA is TGTGCCAGCAGTCATGCGGGGGGGTTATCCGGGGAGCTGTTTTTT.

The V and J genes are TRBV29-1 and TRBJ1-2; D is undetermined. Trimming cost V 4 bases and J 8 bases, with 17 bases left between them. This CDR3 is 13 amino acids long. In germline, CDR1 is SQVTM, CDR2 ANQGSEA. The CDR3, as DNA: TGCAGCGTTGCCCACGGGAGGCTAAGGGGCTACACCTTC. This translates into CSVAHGRLRGYTF. Complete variable domain (other parts from reference TRBV29-1 and TRBJ1-2): SAVISQKPSRDICQRGTSLTIQCQVDSQVTMMFWYRQQPGQSLTLIATANQGSEATYESGFVIDKFPISRPNLTFSTLTVSNMSPEDSSIYLCSVAHGRLRGYTFGSGTRLTVV.

This chain uses TRBV2 with TRBJ2-7; possible D gene TRBD2, 6 bases. The germline V gene has CDR1 SNHLY and CDR2 FYNNEI. Trimming took 6 bases from V and 3 from J, leaving 15 bases between them. The length of the CDR3 is 14 residues. CDR3 amino acids: CASRVRYGSYEQYF. CDR3 coding DNA: TGTGCCAGCAGAGTTCGTTACGGGAGCTACGAGCAGTACTTC.

The chain is built from TRBV15 and TRBJ1-4; no reliable D call. Looked up from germline, CDR1 is LNHNV and CDR2 is YYDKDF (reference sequence). The length of the CDR3 is 16 residues. V was pared by 0 bases and J by 8 bases, with 16 bases between. CDR3 in amino acids: CATSRDGPDLGEKLFF. The CDR3 DNA reads TGTGCCACCAGCAGAGATGGGCCCGACCTTGGCGAAAAACTGTTTTTT.

This clone appeared once. The rearrangement joins TRBV5-1 to TRBJ1-2; possibly TRBD1 for D (6 bases). The V gene's germline CDR1 is SGHRS and CDR2 YFSETQ. This CDR3 region has 13 residues. V was clipped by 2 bases and J by 6 bases, with 11 bases between them. CDR3 DNA sequence: TGCGCCAGCAGCTTACAGGGAAGGGATGGCTACACCTTC. Translation gives CASSLQGRDGYTF.

This rearrangement joins TRBV10-3 to TRBJ2-2; 8 nucleotides agree with TRBD2. The V gene end was trimmed by 7 bases and the J gene end by 1 base; junction bases not matched to a gene: 2. CDR3 length: 14 amino acids. Germline values: CDR1 ENHRY, CDR2 SYGVKD. CDR3 region: CAIKTSENTGELFF. CDR3 coding DNA: TGTGCCATCAAGACTAGCGAGAACACCGGGGAGCTGTTTTTT.

The chain employs TRBV29-1 and TRBJ1-4; weak D call: TRBD1 (5 bases). V was shortened by 7 bases and J by 16 bases, with 19 bases between the two germline ends. The CDR3 contains 11 residues. CDR1 and CDR2 from the germline V gene are SQVTM and ANQGSEA. The CDR3: CSAESGGVSFF. DNA of the CDR3: TGCAGCGCCGAGTCCGGGGGAGTATCGTTTTTT.

This clone was detected only a few times. The chain joins TRBV11-1 to TRBJ2-5; no reliable D call. The CDR3 runs 12 residues. CDR1 SGHAT and CDR2 FQDESV come from the germline V gene (reference sequence). The V end was cut by 6 bases, the J end by 4 bases, with 9 bases between. The CDR3 is CASSYNRETQYF. The CDR3 DNA sequence: TGTGCCAGCAGTTATAATCGAGAGACCCAGTACTTC.

The chain combines TRBV28 with TRBJ2-7, with TRBD2 as a possible D gene (6 bases). V was shortened by 3 bases and J by 3 bases, with 6 bases between the two germline ends. Germline V lookup: CDR1 MDHEN, CDR2 SYDVKM. This CDR3 contains 12 residues. CDR3 amino acids: CASSLGGYEQYF. For the CDR3, the DNA is TGTGCCAGCAGTTTGGGGGGCTACGAGCAGTACTTC.